One and the same sample provided the 24 T cell receptor beta chains below, sequenced in a study of cytomegalovirus exposure and HLA in healthy donors. The PCR ran on 60 Vbeta and 13 Jbeta primers. Libraries were prepared by immunoSEQ multiplex PCR; TCRdb keeps only in-frame clonotypes and omits some of them. The sample has under 200,000 clones, over 70% seen once; the top ten hold 0.5%. Sequenced: PBMCs. The receptors come from a woman between 50 and 59 years old in good health and CMV-seronegative.

This sequence joins TRBV11-2 and TRBJ2-3; 10 bases match TRBD2. CDR1 and CDR2 (germline): SGHAT, FQNNGV. V lost 1 base and J lost 3; bases outside the gene matches: 7. The CDR3 spans 17 residues. CDR3 nucleotides: TGTGCCAGCAGCTTAGGGAACCTAGCGGGAGAGACAGATACGCAGTATTTT. Translation gives CASSLGNLAGETDTQYF.

V is TRBV6-1 and J is TRBJ2-1; the match to TRBD2 covers 7 bases. This CDR3 has 16 residues. Germline trimming cut 0 bases from V and 10 bases from J; bases unmatched to any gene: 12. Germline values: CDR1 MNHNS, CDR2 SASEGT. In DNA, the CDR3 is TGTGCCAGCAGTGAAGCTGTGGGGCTAGCGCGGGGGGAGCAGTTCTTC. The encoded protein is CASSEAVGLARGEQFF.

The chain joins TRBV7-3 to TRBJ2-3; the match to TRBD2 covers 11 bases. The germline V gene encodes CDR1 SGHTA and CDR2 FQGTGA. The CDR3 loop spans 17 amino acids. V shed 0 bases, J shed 2 bases, and the junction held 4 bases outside the gene matches. CDR3 amino acids: CASSLTGLAGDTDTQYF. The CDR3 bases are TGTGCCAGCAGCTTAACCGGACTAGCGGGCGACACAGATACGCAGTATTTT. Filled out from reference TRBV7-3 and TRBJ2-3, the complete variable domain reads GAGVSQTPSNKVTEKGKYVELRCDPISGHTALYWYRQSLGQGPEFLIYFQGTGAADDSGLPNDRFFAVRPEGSVSTLKIQRTERGDSAVYLCASSLTGLAGDTDTQYFGPGTRLTVL.

This chain links TRBV28 with TRBJ1-1; TRBD1 matches at 9 bases. Losses at the gene ends were 6 bases for V and 11 bases for J; bases not matched to a gene: 10. This CDR3 spans 13 amino acids. Germline values: CDR1 MDHEN, CDR2 SYDVKM. CDR3: CASSVGTGTYAFF. The CDR3 nucleotides read TGTGCCAGCAGCGTAGGGACAGGGACGTATGCTTTCTTT.

The chain couples TRBV13 to TRBJ2-5; TRBD2 matches 7 bases. The CDR3 has 16 residues. Germline V gene lookup returns CDR1 PRHDT and CDR2 FYEKMQ (reference sequence). Germline trimming cut 5 bases from V and 1 base from J; bases unmatched to any gene: 10. The CDR3 bases are TGTGCCAGCAGCCTCCGGTCTAGCGGTTTCCAAGAGACCCAGTACTTC. Amino acid sequence: CASSLRSSGFQETQYF.

This chain uses TRBV7-9 with TRBJ1-2; 8 bases map to TRBD1. V shed 5 bases, J shed 2 bases, and the junction held 10 bases outside the gene matches. Germline V gene sequence: CDR1 SEHNR, CDR2 FQNEAQ (reference sequence). CDR3 length: 16 amino acids. The CDR3 nucleotides read TGTGCCAGCAGCGAGAAGGACAGGGCAGCAAACTATGGCTACACCTTC. Its protein is CASSEKDRAANYGYTF.

The DNA for the CDR3 is TGCGCCAGCAGCCAAACGGCGGCCTACGAGCAGTACTTC. Translating gives CASSQTAAYEQYF. This sequence joins TRBV5-1 and TRBJ2-7, with unresolved D. Germline V CDR1 and CDR2: SGHRS, YFSETQ. The V gene lost 4 bases and the J gene lost 2 bases, with 10 bases spanning the gap. The CDR3 has 13 residues.

The J gene is TRBJ2-1, the V gene TRBV5-6, with D tentatively TRBD2 (6 bases). Trimming removed 4 bases at V and 4 bases at J, with 12 bases between. Germline CDR1 and CDR2: SGHDT and YYEEEE. The CDR3 is 14 residues long. This CDR3 is CASSPRLVYNEQFF. In DNA, the CDR3 is TGTGCCAGCAGCCCGCGACTAGTGTACAATGAGCAGTTCTTC.

This clone came up once. The chain employs TRBV4-3 and TRBJ1-1, with D uncertain. Germline CDR1 and CDR2: LGHNA and YSLEER. CDR3 length: 15 amino acids. The V end was cut by 5 bases, the J end by 1 base, with 14 bases between. The CDR3 spells CASSLNERENTEAFF. CDR3 nucleotide sequence: TGCGCCAGCAGCTTAAACGAGCGGGAGAACACTGAAGCTTTCTTT.

The rearrangement links TRBV18 to TRBJ2-3; D is possibly TRBD2 (7 bases). From germline, CDR1 is KGHSH and CDR2 LQKENI. The V and J ends lost 0 bases and 3 bases respectively, with 13 bases between them. This CDR3 is 16 amino acids long. In DNA, the CDR3 is TGTGCCAGCTCACCACCGCGGGGGCGGTTTACAGATACGCAGTATTTT. The encoded protein is CASSPPRGRFTDTQYF.

This chain links TRBV19 with TRBJ1-5; D remains unclear. The CDR3 is 13 amino acids. Per germline, CDR1 LNHDA and CDR2 SQIVND (reference sequence). Trimming removed 6 bases from V and 0 bases from J, with 6 bases in between. CDR3 coding DNA: TGTGCCAGTAGGGGCTATAGCAATCAGCCCCAGCATTTT. Its protein is CASRGYSNQPQHF. Supplemented by reference TRBV19 and TRBJ1-5, the full variable domain reads DGGITQSPKYLFRKEGQNVTLSCEQNLNHDAMYWYRQDPGQGLRLIYYSQIVNDFQKGDIAEGYSVSREKKESFPLTVTSAQKNPTAFYLCASRGYSNQPQHFGDGTRLSIL.

V usage is TRBV18 and J usage is TRBJ2-3, with TRBD2 matching 11 bases. The CDR3 has 16 amino acids. Trimming took 4 bases from V and 1 from J; bases not matched to a gene: 4. Germline assignment: CDR1 KGHSH and CDR2 LQKENI. As DNA, the CDR3 is TGTGCCAGCTCACGAAAACTAGCGGGGGGCACAGATACGCAGTATTTT. The encoded protein is CASSRKLAGGTDTQYF.

The chain recombines TRBV29-1 with TRBJ1-1; 8 nucleotides agree with TRBD1. V gave up 5 bases and J gave up 6 bases; unmatched junction bases: 2. The CDR3 runs to 11 residues. Germline loops: CDR1 SQVTM, CDR2 ANQGSEA. The CDR3 sequence: CSVRQGSEAFF. CDR3 DNA: TGCAGCGTTCGACAGGGGTCTGAAGCTTTCTTT.

The chain has TRBV6-1 and TRBJ1-5; 9 bases align to TRBD1. From germline, CDR1 is MNHNS and CDR2 SASEGT. The CDR3 spans 16 residues. The trim removed 3 bases at V and 7 bases at J, leaving 10 bases unmatched. The CDR3 here is CASSDRTGETGQPQHF. For the CDR3, the DNA is TGTGCCAGCAGTGATAGGACAGGGGAGACTGGGCAGCCCCAGCATTTT.

V is TRBV29-1 and J is TRBJ2-7; D is possibly TRBD2 (6 bases). The CDR3 has 12 residues. CDR1 SQVTM and CDR2 ANQGSEA come from the germline V gene. V was pared by 7 bases and J by 2 bases, with 12 bases between. The CDR3 bases are TGCAGCGCCGGGGGTCTACCCTACGAGCAGTACTTC. Its translation is CSAGGLPYEQYF.

The rearrangement links TRBV12-5 to TRBJ2-3; D gene uncertain. In germline, CDR1 is LGHNT, CDR2 FRNRAP. Trimming pared 6 bases from V and 0 bases from J, leaving 7 bases between. The CDR3 contains 13 residues. The CDR3 DNA sequence: TGTGCTAGTGGCCCTACTAGCACAGATACGCAGTATTTT. Amino acids: CASGPTSTDTQYF.

CDR3 nucleotides: TGTGCCAGCAGTTACTCCGTCGTAACTACTGAGCAGTTCTTC. Its protein is CASSYSVVTTEQFF. The gene calls are TRBV6-6 and TRBJ2-1, with D unresolved. Trimming removed 0 bases from V and 9 bases from J, with 12 bases in between. This CDR3 has 14 residues. Germline V CDR1 and CDR2: MNHNY, SVGAGI (reference sequence).

The chain recombines TRBV5-1 with TRBJ2-3, with D possibly being TRBD2 (6 bases). V was cut by 0 bases and J by 10 bases, with 9 bases left in between. CDR3 size: 12 residues. Germline CDR1 reads SGHRS; CDR2 reads YFSETQ. The DNA for the CDR3 is TGCGCCAGCAGCTTGGAGGCGGGACCGCAGTATTTT. Residues: CASSLEAGPQYF.

Turning to this clone: The CDR3 does not end in the conserved phenylalanine or tryptophan, so this is likely a read error. The CDR3 spells CEGEPGPLYTEAFL. The CDR3 DNA sequence: TGTGAGGGGGAGCCGGGGCCGTTATACACTGAAGCTTTCCTT. The chain is built from TRBV25-1 and TRBJ1-1; possible D gene TRBD1, 6 bases. The V gene's germline CDR1 is MGHDK and CDR2 SYGVNS. The CDR3 covers 14 residues.

This clone is a singleton in its sample. This chain joins TRBV9 and TRBJ2-1; 12 bases line up with TRBD1. The V segment lost 4 bases and the J segment 7 bases; nucleotides outside the gene matches: 6. Germline CDR1 and CDR2: SGDLS and YYNGEE. The CDR3 is 15 amino acids. The CDR3 is CASSPGGQGANEQFF. The CDR3 nucleotides are TGTGCCAGCAGCCCCGGGGGACAGGGGGCAAATGAGCAGTTCTTC.

The chain carries TRBV25-1 and TRBJ1-1; a possible D gene is TRBD1 (5 bases). This CDR3 region has 12 residues. V was pared by 7 bases and J by 7 bases, with 13 bases between. Germline V lookup: CDR1 MGHDK, CDR2 SYGVNS. CDR3 residues: CASKPPGREAFF. DNA for the CDR3: TGTGCCAGCAAGCCCCCAGGGCGTGAAGCTTTCTTT.

V usage is TRBV5-1 and J usage is TRBJ1-2; possibly TRBD1 for D (5 bases). V was pared by 4 bases and J by 0 bases, with 10 bases between. The CDR3 has 14 residues. Looked up from germline, CDR1 is SGHRS and CDR2 is YFSETQ. DNA for the CDR3: TGCGCCAGCAGCCCGACAGCTACTAACTATGGCTACACCTTC. Translation: CASSPTATNYGYTF.

The chain couples TRBV9 to TRBJ2-5; D perhaps matches TRBD1 (5 bases). The better agreement between TRBJ2-7 and the DNA end casts doubt on the J call. Germline lookup yields CDR1 SGDLS and CDR2 YYNGEE. The CDR3 sequence is 14 residues long. The CDR3 DNA is TGTGCCAGCAGCGTTGCCGACAGTTACTACGAGCAGTACTTC. Its translation: CASSVADSYYEQYF.

The chain recombines TRBV5-5 with TRBJ2-6; possibly TRBD2 for D (6 bases). This CDR3 has 15 residues. CDR1 and CDR2 (germline): SGHKS, YYEKEE (reference sequence). Between the trimmed V and J ends, which lost 1 base and 2 bases, there was a span of 7 bases. This chain's CDR3 is CASSLTGAGANVLTF. The CDR3 bases are TGTGCCAGCAGCTTGACGGGGGCTGGGGCCAACGTCCTGACTTTC.